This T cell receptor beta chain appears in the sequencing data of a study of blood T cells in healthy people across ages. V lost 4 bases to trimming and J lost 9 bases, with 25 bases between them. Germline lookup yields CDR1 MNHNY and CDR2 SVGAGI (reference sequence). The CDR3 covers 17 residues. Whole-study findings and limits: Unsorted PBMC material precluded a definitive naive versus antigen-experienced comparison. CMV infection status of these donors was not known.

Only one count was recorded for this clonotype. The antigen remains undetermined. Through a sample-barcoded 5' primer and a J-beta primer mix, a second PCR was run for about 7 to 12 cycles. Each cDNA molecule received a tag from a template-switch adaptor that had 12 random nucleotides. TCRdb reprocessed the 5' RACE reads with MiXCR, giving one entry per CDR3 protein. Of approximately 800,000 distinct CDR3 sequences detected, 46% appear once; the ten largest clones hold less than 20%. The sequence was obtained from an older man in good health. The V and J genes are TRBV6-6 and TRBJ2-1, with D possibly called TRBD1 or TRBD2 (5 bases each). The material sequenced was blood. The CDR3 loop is CASSSYTPGPSSIEQFF. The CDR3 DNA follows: TGTGCCAGCAGTTCCTACACACCGGGACCCAGTAGCATTGAGCAGTTCTTC.